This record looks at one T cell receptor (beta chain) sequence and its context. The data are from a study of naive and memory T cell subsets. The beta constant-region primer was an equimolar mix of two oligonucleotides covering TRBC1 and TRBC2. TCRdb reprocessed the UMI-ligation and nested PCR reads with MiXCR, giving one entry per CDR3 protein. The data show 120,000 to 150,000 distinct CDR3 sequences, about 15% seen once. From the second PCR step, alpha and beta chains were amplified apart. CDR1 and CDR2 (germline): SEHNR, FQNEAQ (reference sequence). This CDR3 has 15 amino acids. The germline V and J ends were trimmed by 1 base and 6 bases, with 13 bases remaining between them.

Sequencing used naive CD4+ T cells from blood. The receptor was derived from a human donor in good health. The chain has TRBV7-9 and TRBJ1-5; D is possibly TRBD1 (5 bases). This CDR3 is CASSLGDHGGQPQHF. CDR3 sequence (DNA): TGTGCCAGCAGCTTAGGGGACCACGGAGGTCAGCCCCAGCATTTT.